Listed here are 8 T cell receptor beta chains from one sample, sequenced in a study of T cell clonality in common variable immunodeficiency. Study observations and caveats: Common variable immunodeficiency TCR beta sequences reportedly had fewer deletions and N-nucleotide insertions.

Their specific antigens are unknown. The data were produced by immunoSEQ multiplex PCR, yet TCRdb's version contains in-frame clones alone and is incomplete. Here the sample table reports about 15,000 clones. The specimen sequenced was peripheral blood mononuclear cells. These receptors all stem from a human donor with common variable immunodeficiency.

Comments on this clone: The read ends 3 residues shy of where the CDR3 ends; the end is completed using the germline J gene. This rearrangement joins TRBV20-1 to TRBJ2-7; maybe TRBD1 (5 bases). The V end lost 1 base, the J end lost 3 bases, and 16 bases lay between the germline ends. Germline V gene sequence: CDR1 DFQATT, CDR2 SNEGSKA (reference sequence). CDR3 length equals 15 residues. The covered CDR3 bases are TGCAGTGCTAGAGTGACCCGGACACTATACTACGAG. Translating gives CSARVTRTLYYE. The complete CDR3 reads CSARVTRTLYYEQYF.

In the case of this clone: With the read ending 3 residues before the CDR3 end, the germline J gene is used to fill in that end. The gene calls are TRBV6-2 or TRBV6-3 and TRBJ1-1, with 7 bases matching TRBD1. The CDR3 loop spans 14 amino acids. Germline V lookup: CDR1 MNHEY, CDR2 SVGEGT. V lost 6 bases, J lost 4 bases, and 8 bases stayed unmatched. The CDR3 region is CASSLRGYGTEAFF. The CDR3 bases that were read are TGTGCCAGCAGCCTCAGGGGGTACGGCACTGAA.

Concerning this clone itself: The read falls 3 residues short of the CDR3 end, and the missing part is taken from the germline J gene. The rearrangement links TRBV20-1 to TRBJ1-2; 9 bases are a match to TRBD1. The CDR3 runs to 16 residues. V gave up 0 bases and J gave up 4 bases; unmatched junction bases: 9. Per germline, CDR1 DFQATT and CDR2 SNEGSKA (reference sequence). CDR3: CSARDPIRTGAYGYTF. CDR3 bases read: TGCAGTGCTAGAGATCCCATTCGGACAGGGGCCTATGGC.

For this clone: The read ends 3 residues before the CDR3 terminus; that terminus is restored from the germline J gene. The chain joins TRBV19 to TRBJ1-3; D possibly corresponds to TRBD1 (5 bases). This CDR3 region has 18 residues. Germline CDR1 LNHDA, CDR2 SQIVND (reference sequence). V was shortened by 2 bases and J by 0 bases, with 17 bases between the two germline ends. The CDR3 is CASSIRGDHGSSGNTIYF. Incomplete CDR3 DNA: TGTGCCAGTAGTATACGGGGGGACCACGGGAGCTCTGGAAACACC.

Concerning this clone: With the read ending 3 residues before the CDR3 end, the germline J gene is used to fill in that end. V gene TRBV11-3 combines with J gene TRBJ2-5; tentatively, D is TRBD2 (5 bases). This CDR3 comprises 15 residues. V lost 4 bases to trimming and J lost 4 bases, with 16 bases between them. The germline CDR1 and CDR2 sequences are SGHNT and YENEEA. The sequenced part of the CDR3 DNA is TGTGCCAGCAGCTCGAGGGTAGGCGTCGTAGAGACC. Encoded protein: CASSSRVGVVET. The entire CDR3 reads CASSSRVGVVETQYF.

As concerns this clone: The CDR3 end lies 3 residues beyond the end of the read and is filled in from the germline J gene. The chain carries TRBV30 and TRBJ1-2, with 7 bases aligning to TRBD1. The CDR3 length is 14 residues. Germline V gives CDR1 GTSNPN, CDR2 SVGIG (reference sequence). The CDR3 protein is CAWSPTGLGKGYTF. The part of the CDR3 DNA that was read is TGTGCCTGGAGTCCGACAGGGCTCGGAAAGGGC. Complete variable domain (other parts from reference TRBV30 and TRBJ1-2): SQTIHQWPATLVQPVGSPLSLECTVEGTSNPNLYWYRQAAGRGLQLLFYSVGIGQISSEVPQNLSASRPQDRQFILSSKKLLLSDSGFYLCAWSPTGLGKGYTFGSGTRLTVV.

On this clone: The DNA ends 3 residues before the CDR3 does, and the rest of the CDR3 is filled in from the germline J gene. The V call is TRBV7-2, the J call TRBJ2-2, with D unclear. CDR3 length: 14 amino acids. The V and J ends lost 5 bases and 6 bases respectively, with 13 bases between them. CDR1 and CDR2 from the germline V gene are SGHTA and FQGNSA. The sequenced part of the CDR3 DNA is TGTGCCAGCAGCCAAGTAATCGGGTCCGGGGAG. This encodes CASSQVIGSGE. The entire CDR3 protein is CASSQVIGSGELFF.

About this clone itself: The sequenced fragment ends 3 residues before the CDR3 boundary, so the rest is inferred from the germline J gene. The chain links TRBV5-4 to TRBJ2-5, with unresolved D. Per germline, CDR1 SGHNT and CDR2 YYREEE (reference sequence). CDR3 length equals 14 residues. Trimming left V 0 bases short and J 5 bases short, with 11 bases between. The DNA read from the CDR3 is TGTGCCAGCAGCTTGGGGGCGCAGTCCGAGACC. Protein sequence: CASSLGAQSET. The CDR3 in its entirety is CASSLGAQSETQYF.